This T cell receptor (beta chain) was documented in a study of blood T cell repertoires in COVID-19. This CDR3 is built from 15 residues. Germline CDR1 LNHNV, CDR2 YYDKDF (reference sequence). The V and J ends lost 8 bases and 2 bases, in that order; junction bases with no gene match: 9. The sample holds one count of this clone. Produced via immunoSEQ multiplex PCR; TCRdb's table is partial and in-frame only. The sample has 230,000 or so clones, roughly 89% seen once; the top ten hold 4% to 5%. The chain employs TRBV15 and TRBJ2-1; 7 nucleotides line up with TRBD1. Sequencing was performed on peripheral blood. The source is a woman in her 40s who had recovered from COVID-19. The CDR3 region has the DNA TGTGCCACCCGAACGGGCAGGGGGACCTACAATGAGCAGTTCTTC. As protein: CATRTGRGTYNEQFF.